These 32 T cell receptor beta chains were sequenced from one sample in a study of blood T cells in healthy people across ages. A second PCR, run for roughly 7 to 12 cycles, used a sample-barcoded 5' primer plus a J-beta primer mix. TCRdb re-called the 5' RACE reads through MiXCR, storing one row per CDR3 protein. Among 1.5 million to 2 million distinct CDR3 sequences listed, more than 35% were seen once. Sequenced input: blood. These receptors were collected from a human donor in good health.

This chain connects TRBV6-5 to TRBJ2-5, with D perhaps being TRBD1 or TRBD2 (6 bases each). The germline V gene has CDR1 MNHEY and CDR2 SVGAGI. Trimming removed 7 bases from V and 4 bases from J, with 13 bases in between. This CDR3 has 13 amino acids. The DNA of the CDR3 is TGTGCCAGCAATAAGGGGGGCTCAGAGACCCAGTACTTC. Translation: CASNKGGSETQYF.

The rearrangement uses TRBV4-2 and TRBJ2-1, with TRBD2 matching over 7 bases. The CDR3 has 15 residues. V was pared by 4 bases and J by 7 bases, with 10 bases of the junction left unmatched. Germline CDR1 LGHNA, CDR2 YNFKEQ. CDR3 DNA: TGTGCCAGCAGCCGGTTGGGGGGGGTGTCGAATGAGCAGTTCTTC. Its protein is CASSRLGGVSNEQFF.

In this sample, this clonotype turned up a few times. The chain is built from TRBV7-2 and TRBJ2-5; maybe TRBD2 (7 bases). The V end lost 4 bases, the J end lost 4 bases, and 22 bases lay between the germline ends. The germline V gene encodes CDR1 SGHTA and CDR2 FQGNSA. The CDR3 consists of 17 residues. This CDR3 is CASSWSGYEGGSETQYF. The CDR3 region has the DNA TGTGCCAGCAGCTGGAGCGGGTATGAGGGGGGGTCAGAGACCCAGTACTTC. Complete variable domain (other parts from reference TRBV7-2 and TRBJ2-5): GAGVSQSPSNKVTEKGKDVELRCDPISGHTALYWYRQSLGQGLEFLIYFQGNSAPDKSGLPSDRFSAERTGGSVSTLTIQRTQQEDSAVYLCASSWSGYEGGSETQYFGPGTRLLVL.

This clonotype was detected a few times. Germline and junction disagree at one end, which may indicate a read error. The chain uses TRBV5-1 and TRBJ2-1; D remains unclear. Looked up from germline, CDR1 is SGHRS and CDR2 is YFSETQ. This CDR3 comprises 13 residues. The chain's CDR3 is CAGSLQGNNEQFF. CDR3 sequence (DNA): TGCGCCGGCAGCTTACAAGGGAACAATGAGCAGTTCTTC.

About this clonotype: This could be a read error, since a much larger clone is one nucleotide away. The chain combines TRBV10-3 with TRBJ2-3; 11 bases map to TRBD2. This CDR3 is 17 amino acids long. Germline V gene lookup returns CDR1 ENHRY and CDR2 SYGVKD. The trim removed 2 bases at V and 7 bases at J, leaving 11 bases unmatched. The DNA for the CDR3 is TGTGCCATCAGTGAGGCCGAGTCTAGCGGGGGGATCAATACGCAGTATTTT. Translated: CAISEAESSGGINTQYF.

J is TRBJ1-2 and V is TRBV7-3, with D tentatively TRBD1 (6 bases). The V end lost 2 bases, the J end lost 8 bases, and 18 bases lay between the germline ends. The germline gives CDR1 SGHTA, CDR2 FQGTGA. This CDR3 contains 15 residues. The CDR3 coding sequence is TGTGCCAGCAGCTTACATGGGGTCCCAGGGGAGGGCTACACCTTC. It translates to CASSLHGVPGEGYTF.

This chain uses TRBV6-2 or TRBV6-3 with TRBJ2-1; 12 bases map to TRBD2. The ends lost 2 bases at V and 5 bases at J; junction bases unmatched: 4. There are 16 residues in the CDR3. The germline V gene encodes CDR1 MNHEY and CDR2 SVGEGT. CDR3 bases: TGTGCCAGCAGTTACCCTAGCGGGGGGGTCAACAATGAGCAGTTCTTC. It is translated as CASSYPSGGVNNEQFF.

The V and J genes are TRBV20-1 and TRBJ2-3, with 7 bases aligning to TRBD2. V shed 3 bases, J shed 6 bases, and the junction held 6 bases outside the gene matches. The germline V gene encodes CDR1 DFQATT and CDR2 SNEGSKA (reference sequence). This CDR3 comprises 13 residues. In DNA, the CDR3 is TGCAGTGCTAGCTCTCTAGCGGCCGATACGCAGTATTTT. This encodes CSASSLAADTQYF.

This chain connects TRBV29-1 to TRBJ1-1; D uncertain. Germline-derived CDR1 and CDR2 are SQVTM and ANQGSEA. The V end lost 7 bases, the J end lost 1 base, and 7 bases lay between the germline ends. CDR3 length: 11 amino acids. CDR3 amino acids: CSAARNTEAFF. CDR3 sequence (DNA): TGCAGCGCTGCGCGGAACACTGAAGCTTTCTTT.

The chain employs TRBV18 and TRBJ2-5; possibly TRBD2 for D (6 bases). The CDR3 loop spans 15 amino acids. Germline V gene lookup returns CDR1 KGHSH and CDR2 LQKENI. Trimming cost V 0 bases and J 2 bases, with 10 bases left between them. DNA for the CDR3: TGTGCCAGCTCACCACCTGCGGGGCGGCAAGAGACCCAGTACTTC. Protein sequence: CASSPPAGRQETQYF. Complete variable domain (other parts from reference TRBV18 and TRBJ2-5): NAGVMQNPRHLVRRRGQEARLRCSPMKGHSHVYWYRQLPEEGLKFMVYLQKENIIDESGMPKERFSAEFPKEGPSILRIQQVVRGDSAAYFCASSPPAGRQETQYFGPGTRLLVL.

This rearrangement joins TRBV9 to TRBJ2-7, with D perhaps matching TRBD1 or TRBD2 (5 bases each). The J call may not be correct, given that the DNA end is closer to TRBJ2-5. The CDR3 totals 15 residues. Germline V gives CDR1 SGDLS, CDR2 YYNGEE. The CDR3 sequence: CASSVGGRGHETQYF. As DNA, the CDR3 is TGTGCCAGCAGCGTAGGGGGGAGAGGCCATGAGACCCAGTACTTC.

The gene calls are TRBV3-1 and TRBJ2-1, with TRBD2 identical over 8 bases. The CDR3 length is 17 residues. Germline V CDR1 and CDR2: LGHDT, YNNKEL (reference sequence). The J segment lost 0 bases and the V segment lost 1 base, leaving 5 bases of the junction unmatched. The CDR3, as DNA: TGTGCCAGCAGCCAAGTAACTAGCGGACCCTCCTACAATGAGCAGTTCTTC. Encoded protein: CASSQVTSGPSYNEQFF.

The V gene is TRBV18, the J gene TRBJ2-1, with TRBD1 matching over 7 bases. V shed 3 bases, J shed 0 bases, and the junction held 5 bases outside the gene matches. The CDR3 sequence is 16 residues long. Germline V CDR1 and CDR2: KGHSH, LQKENI. The CDR3 sequence is CASSPSDRASYNEQFF. The DNA of the CDR3 is TGTGCCAGCTCACCCTCCGACAGGGCCTCCTACAATGAGCAGTTCTTC.

This clonotype was observed a few times. The J gene is TRBJ2-3, the V gene TRBV21-1. TRBV21-1 is annotated as a pseudogene. The CDR3 has 10 amino acids. CDR3 sequence (DNA): TGTGCCACCGAAGTGGATACGCAGTATTTT. This translates into CATEVDTQYF.

This clonotype was picked up a small number of times. The chain uses TRBV9 and TRBJ2-1, with D perhaps matching TRBD2 (6 bases). The CDR3 sequence is 15 residues long. V shed 4 bases and J shed 4 bases, with 15 bases lying between them. Per germline, CDR1 SGDLS and CDR2 YYNGEE. Written as DNA, the CDR3 is TGTGCCAGCAGCCCTACACTAGCTACTTACAATGAGCAGTTCTTC. This gives the protein CASSPTLATYNEQFF.

This clonotype was counted a few times. The chain recombines TRBV24-1 with TRBJ2-1, with 8 bases matching TRBD2. Germline assignment: CDR1 KGHDR and CDR2 SFDVKD. After removal of 1 base from V and 9 bases from J, the junction contained 10 bases not matched to a gene. The CDR3 runs 16 residues. CDR3 region: CATSDFTARLAGEQFF. The CDR3 DNA sequence: TGTGCCACCAGTGATTTTACCGCCCGTCTAGCGGGTGAGCAGTTCTTC.

This clonotype has just a few counts. The chain employs TRBV6-5 and TRBJ2-6, with D perhaps matching TRBD1 (6 bases). The CDR3 has 19 residues. Germline V gives CDR1 MNHEY, CDR2 SVGAGI. V lost 2 bases, J lost 4 bases, and 21 bases lay in between. CDR3 DNA sequence: TGTGCCAGCAGTTACCCAACACAGGGCAGGGGTTCCGGGGCCAACGTCCTGACTTTC. This sequence encodes CASSYPTQGRGSGANVLTF.

This clonotype has ten or more counts. The rearrangement joins TRBV4-3 to TRBJ2-7; D unclear. The V end lost 3 bases, the J end lost 2 bases, and 8 bases lay between the germline ends. The CDR3 has 13 amino acids. Germline CDR1 and CDR2: LGHNA and YSLEER. CDR3 sequence reads: CASSHEETYEQYF. Written as DNA, the CDR3 is TGCGCCAGCAGCCACGAGGAAACCTACGAGCAGTACTTC.

The chain carries TRBV6-5 and TRBJ2-4; D may match TRBD1 or TRBD2 (7 bases each). The DNA end is more similar to TRBJ2-7, so the J call may be wrong. Germline V gene data show CDR1 as MNHEY and CDR2 as SVGAGI. The CDR3 totals 15 residues. CDR3 loop: CASSYQGGENYEQYF. CDR3 in DNA: TGTGCCAGCAGTTACCAGGGGGGGGAGAACTACGAGCAGTACTTC.

V and J are TRBV20-1 and TRBJ2-1; 10 positions agree with TRBD1. Germline CDR1 reads DFQATT; CDR2 reads SNEGSKA (reference sequence). V was clipped by 3 bases and J by 7 bases; unmatched bases: 9. This CDR3 is 15 amino acids long. In DNA, the CDR3 is TGCAGTGCTAGCTCGGGACAGGGGATGAGTAATGAGCAGTTCTTC. The encoded protein is CSASSGQGMSNEQFF.

The chain is built from TRBV4-2 and TRBJ1-4, with 9 bases matching TRBD1. V was clipped by 1 base and J by 8 bases; unmatched bases: 5. Germline lookup yields CDR1 LGHNA and CDR2 YNFKEQ. The CDR3 is 15 residues long. CDR3 sequence: CASSQGTGEGEKLFF. In nucleotides, the CDR3 is TGTGCCAGCAGCCAAGGGACAGGGGAGGGGGAAAAACTGTTTTTT.

This clonotype was picked up a small number of times. This chain connects TRBV6-2 or TRBV6-3 to TRBJ2-7; D may be TRBD2 (6 bases). The germline V and J ends were trimmed by 2 bases and 1 base, with 12 bases remaining between them. CDR1 is MNHEY, CDR2 SVGEGT, per germline. The length of the CDR3 is 15 residues. The CDR3 nucleotides are TGTGCCAGCAGTTACGGGGGGTTTGAGTCCTACGAGCAGTACTTC. Protein sequence: CASSYGGFESYEQYF.

This CDR3 reads CASSSSGKHYEQYF. CDR3 nucleotides: TGTGCCAGCAGCTCGAGCGGGAAGCACTACGAGCAGTACTTC. The chain combines TRBV11-2 with TRBJ2-7; the match to TRBD2 covers 7 bases. The ends lost 4 bases at V and 3 bases at J; junction bases unmatched: 6. The CDR3 extends over 14 amino acids. Germline V gene data show CDR1 as SGHAT and CDR2 as FQNNGV. The full variable domain, its missing parts supplied by reference TRBV11-2 and TRBJ2-7, is EAGVAQSPRYKIIEKRQSVAFWCNPISGHATLYWYQQILGQGPKLLIQFQNNGVVDDSQLPKDRFSAERLKGVDSTLKIQPAKLEDSAVYLCASSSSGKHYEQYFGPGTRLTVT.

In its sample, this clonotype was seen once. The chain combines TRBV11-2 with TRBJ2-7; no clear D. CDR1 SGHAT and CDR2 FQNNGV come from the germline V gene. The CDR3 contains 12 residues. Deletions cut 5 bases from V and 8 bases from J, with 13 bases between. CDR3 sequence: CASSAHKGKQYF. CDR3 bases: TGTGCCAGCAGCGCTCACAAGGGAAAGCAGTACTTC.

The sample holds a few counts of this clonotype. J is TRBJ2-5 and V is TRBV2; 7 positions agree with TRBD1. The CDR3 length is 12 residues. Germline loops: CDR1 SNHLY, CDR2 FYNNEI. J was trimmed by 3 bases and V by 8 bases; bases with no gene match: 3. CDR3 in DNA: TGTGCCAGCGAAGGGGGCGAAGAGACCCAGTACTTC. Translating it yields CASEGGEETQYF.

The V and J genes are TRBV4-3 and TRBJ2-3, with unresolved D. V lost 0 bases and J 0 bases, leaving 7 bases between the germline ends. Germline V gives CDR1 LGHNA, CDR2 YSLEER. This CDR3 spans 15 amino acids. The CDR3: CASSQDLTSTDTQYF. The CDR3 DNA sequence: TGCGCCAGCAGCCAAGATCTGACTAGCACAGATACGCAGTATTTT.

This chain uses TRBV5-1 with TRBJ2-3; no reliable D call. This CDR3 region has 14 residues. From germline, CDR1 is SGHRS and CDR2 YFSETQ. V lost 4 bases and J lost 4, with 13 bases in between. CDR3 bases: TGCGCCAGCAGCCCCGGTGTTTTATCAGATACGCAGTATTTT. Protein sequence: CASSPGVLSDTQYF. Full variable domain (rest looked up from reference TRBV5-1 and TRBJ2-3): KAGVTQTPRYLIKTRGQQVTLSCSPISGHRSVSWYQQTPGQGLQFLFEYFSETQRNKGNFPGRFSGRQFSNSRSEMNVSTLELGDSALYLCASSPGVLSDTQYFGPGTRLTVL.

The rearrangement uses TRBV7-3 and TRBJ1-1; the D gene is possibly TRBD1 (5 bases). Germline V CDR1 and CDR2: SGHTA, FQGTGA. CDR3 length: 14 amino acids. The V end lost 5 bases, the J end lost 5 bases, and 15 bases lay between the germline ends. The DNA for the CDR3 is TGTGCCAGCAGCCCGGACAATACGAGGACTGAAGCTTTCTTT. Translating it yields CASSPDNTRTEAFF.

The chain is built from TRBV6-2 or TRBV6-3 and TRBJ2-1, with a weak D call TRBD1 (6 bases). This CDR3 has 15 residues. Between the trimmed V and J ends, which lost 5 bases and 2 bases, there was a span of 13 bases. CDR1 and CDR2 (germline): MNHEY, SVGEGT. CDR3 residues: CASSSSQGPYNEQFF. DNA for the CDR3: TGTGCCAGCAGTAGTTCCCAGGGGCCCTACAATGAGCAGTTCTTC.

A single count supports this clonotype. The V call is TRBV12-3 or TRBV12-4, the J call TRBJ2-1, with D perhaps matching TRBD2 (7 bases). CDR3 size: 11 residues. V was cut by 3 bases and J by 15 bases, with 12 bases left in between. CDR3 sequence: CASSFRGGLFF. Here the CDR3 DNA reads TGTGCCAGCAGTTTTAGGGGGGGCCTGTTCTTC.

The genes are TRBV6-5 and TRBJ2-4, with D hard to call. The CDR3 has 15 residues. Germline-derived CDR1 and CDR2 are MNHEY and SVGAGI. V was pared by 0 bases and J by 13 bases, with 19 bases between. The CDR3 spells CASSYSAQSTNEQYF. CDR3 coding DNA: TGTGCCAGCAGTTACTCTGCACAAAGTACTAATGAGCAGTACTTC.

This clonotype was found a few times. The rearrangement uses TRBV2 and TRBJ2-5; maybe TRBD2 (6 bases). There are 15 residues in the CDR3. Germline V gene lookup returns CDR1 SNHLY and CDR2 FYNNEI. With 7 bases removed from V and 2 bases from J, the gap between germline ends came to 17 bases. The CDR3 here is CASTLGRPGQETQYF. CDR3 DNA sequence: TGTGCCAGCACCCTAGGGAGGCCGGGTCAAGAGACCCAGTACTTC. Combining the CDR3 with reference TRBV2 and TRBJ2-5 gives the whole variable domain EPEVTQTPSHQVTQMGQEVILRCVPISNHLYFYWYRQILGQKVEFLVSFYNNEISEKSEIFDDQFSVERPDGSNFTLKIRSTKLEDSAMYFCASTLGRPGQETQYFGPGTRLLVL.